The text below deals with one T cell receptor beta chain. This sample is drawn from a study of blood T cell repertoires in COVID-19. Whole-study context: Whether acute or convalescent, the COVID-19 samples came from the United States, Italy and Spain.

As processed by the authors: From reference gene primer amplification, estimates of nucleated cell counts were derived. Assay: immunoSEQ multiplex PCR; the TCRdb copy retains only in-frame clones and omits some. That table is the source of V, J and clone size, and D and trimming were worked out from the DNA. The sample shows about 140,000 clones, 60% to 80% of them seen only once. Germline loops: CDR1 MDHEN, CDR2 SYDVKM. The CDR3 spans 15 residues. The germline V and J ends were trimmed by 6 bases and 4 bases, with 16 bases remaining between them. The rearrangement uses TRBV28 and TRBJ1-5, with D hard to call. The sample consisted of peripheral blood. This receptor was obtained from a woman aged 50 to 60 with active or convalescent COVID-19. CDR3 nucleotide sequence: TGTGCCAGCAGGGATGCACTAGCGTGGAATCAGCCCCAGCATTTT. This encodes CASRDALAWNQPQHF.